Below, 11 T cell receptor beta chains from the same sample are listed, as sequenced in a study of blood T cell repertoires in COVID-19. The assay was immunoSEQ multiplex PCR, and TCRdb's table has in-frame clones only and misses some. This table holds some 210,000 clones, 75% to 85% found once. The sequencing sample was made of PBMCs or T cells enriched from blood (not recorded which). The origin of the receptors is a man under 40 with acute COVID-19.

Written as DNA, the CDR3 is TGTGCCAGCCAGGGGGCAGGTGGAAACACCATATATTTT. Its protein product is CASQGAGGNTIYF. The chain has TRBV2 and TRBJ1-3; 8 nucleotides agree with TRBD1. This CDR3 contains 13 residues. The V gene end was trimmed by 8 bases and the J gene end by 3 bases; junction bases not matched to a gene: 3. Per the germline V gene, CDR1 is SNHLY and CDR2 is FYNNEI.

This clone was seen only once. The chain carries TRBV7-9 and TRBJ1-4, with a tentative D call TRBD1 (5 bases). The germline V gene has CDR1 SEHNR and CDR2 FQNEAQ (reference sequence). This CDR3 has 16 amino acids. V was clipped by 4 bases and J by 7 bases, with 19 bases between them. The CDR3 reads CASSSPAGTESEKLFF. As DNA, the CDR3 is TGTGCCAGCAGCTCCCCCGCCGGGACTGAGAGTGAAAAACTGTTTTTT.

The chain is built from TRBV19 and TRBJ2-7; 8 nucleotides align to TRBD1. J was trimmed by 7 bases and V by 6 bases; bases with no gene match: 8. The CDR3 runs to 13 residues. CDR1 is LNHDA, CDR2 SQIVND, per germline (reference sequence). CDR3 sequence reads: CASSAQGAREQYF. CDR3 nucleotides: TGTGCCAGTAGCGCCCAGGGGGCAAGGGAGCAGTACTTC.

Only a few counts were recorded for this clone. The chain combines TRBV28 with TRBJ2-7; D uncertain. The CDR3 covers 14 residues. The V gene's germline CDR1 is MDHEN and CDR2 SYDVKM. V was pared by 7 bases and J by 3 bases, with 16 bases between. In DNA form, the CDR3 reads TGTGCCAGCACCAGTTCACAGCCTGGCTACGAGCAGTACTTC. Its protein is CASTSSQPGYEQYF.

This clone was seen only a few times. This chain connects TRBV5-6 to TRBJ2-3; 7 positions match TRBD2. The CDR3 runs to 13 residues. In germline, CDR1 is SGHDT, CDR2 YYEEEE. The V and J ends lost 4 bases and 7 bases, in that order; junction bases with no gene match: 6. CDR3 in DNA: TGTGCCAGCAGCCGAAGCGGGGAAAATACGCAGTATTTT. Residues: CASSRSGENTQYF. Full variable domain (missing parts from reference TRBV5-6 and TRBJ2-3): DAGVTQSPTHLIKTRGQQVTLRCSPKSGHDTVSWYQQALGQGPQFIFQYYEEEERQRGNFPDRFSGHQFPNYSSELNVNALLLGDSALYLCASSRSGENTQYFGPGTRLTVL.

This clone has ten or more counts. At the DNA level, this CDR3 is encoded by other sequences in the same sample as well. The J gene is TRBJ1-2, the V gene TRBV5-1; TRBD1 matches at 8 bases. V lost 7 bases, J lost 3 bases, and 2 bases stayed unmatched. Germline V lookup: CDR1 SGHRS, CDR2 YFSETQ. The CDR3 covers 12 residues. The CDR3 spells CASSTGDYGYTF. DNA for the CDR3: TGCGCCAGCTCGACAGGGGACTATGGCTACACCTTC.

This chain joins TRBV30 and TRBJ1-4; tentatively, D is TRBD1 (5 bases). Germline V gives CDR1 GTSNPN, CDR2 SVGIG (reference sequence). Trimming took off 0 bases at V and 8 bases at J, with 13 bases between the two ends. There are 14 residues in the CDR3. The chain's CDR3 is CAWSVGQGKEKLFF. The CDR3 DNA is TGTGCCTGGAGTGTCGGTCAGGGAAAAGAAAAACTGTTTTTT.

The V gene is TRBV3-1 (or the pseudogene TRBV3-2), the J gene TRBJ2-4; 15 bases fit TRBD2. This CDR3 has 18 residues. V was pared by 4 bases and J by 0 bases, with 4 bases of the junction left unmatched. Germline V lookup: CDR1 LGHDT, CDR2 YNNKEL (reference sequence). The CDR3 DNA reads TGTGCCAGCAGCCTCGGGACTAGCGGGGGGTCAGCCAAAAACATTCAGTACTTC. Translation: CASSLGTSGGSAKNIQYF.

The rearrangement uses TRBV29-1 and TRBJ2-1, with D tentatively TRBD1 (7 bases). Germline V gene data show CDR1 as SQVTM and CDR2 as ANQGSEA. Trimming removed 8 bases at V and 9 bases at J, with 17 bases between. The CDR3 runs to 12 residues. This CDR3 is CSSRGQGGEQFF. DNA of the CDR3: TGCAGCTCGAGGGGCCAGGGGGGTGAGCAGTTCTTC.

In this sample, this clone turned up many times. The rearrangement joins TRBV10-2 to TRBJ1-1, with 8 bases fitting TRBD1. Germline V gene data show CDR1 as WSHSY and CDR2 as SAAADI. The CDR3 is made up of 13 amino acids. Trimming removed 5 bases from V and 1 base from J; junction bases left unmatched: 0. CDR3 region: CASSTGGNTEAFF. CDR3 bases: TGCGCCAGCAGTACAGGGGGGAACACTGAAGCTTTCTTT.

J is TRBJ1-6 and V is TRBV21-1. TRBV21-1 represents a pseudogene. This CDR3 contains 16 residues. CDR3 loop: CASSKARRAANSPLHF. CDR3 sequence (DNA): TGTGCCAGCAGCAAAGCGAGGAGGGCGGCCAATTCACCCCTCCACTTT.